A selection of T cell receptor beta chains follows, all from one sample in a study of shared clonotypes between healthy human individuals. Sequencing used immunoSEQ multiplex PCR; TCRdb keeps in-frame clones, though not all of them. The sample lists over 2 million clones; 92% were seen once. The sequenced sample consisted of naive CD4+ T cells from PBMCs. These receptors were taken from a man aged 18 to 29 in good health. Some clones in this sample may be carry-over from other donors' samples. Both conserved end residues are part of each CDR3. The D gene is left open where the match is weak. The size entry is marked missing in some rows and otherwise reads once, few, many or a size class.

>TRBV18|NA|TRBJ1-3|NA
TGTGCCAGCTCACCCAACACGTACCCGAGCTCTGGAAACACCATATATTTT
CASSPNTYPSSGNTIYF
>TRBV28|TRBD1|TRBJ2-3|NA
TGTGCCAGCAGAACCGGGACAGGGGGCACAGATACGCAGTATTTT
CASRTGTGGTDTQYF
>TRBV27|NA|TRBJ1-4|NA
TGTGCCAGCACCCCTAGAGGGGGTAGGGAAAAACTGTTTTTT
CASTPRGGREKLFF
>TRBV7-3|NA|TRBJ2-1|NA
TGTGCCAGCAGCATACGGGACTCTTACAATGAGCAGTTCTTC
CASSIRDSYNEQFF
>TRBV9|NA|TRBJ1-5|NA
TGTGCCAGCAGCGTAAGTCCTAGCAATCAGCCCCAGCATTTT
CASSVSPSNQPQHF
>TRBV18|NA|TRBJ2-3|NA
TGTGCCAGCTCGCCACAACGCTCAATAGGGACAGATACGCAGTATTTT
CASSPQRSIGTDTQYF
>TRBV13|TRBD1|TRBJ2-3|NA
TGTGCCAGCAGTCGACCACAGGGGGTCCTCTCTAGCACAGATACGCAGTATTTT
CASSRPQGVLSSTDTQYF
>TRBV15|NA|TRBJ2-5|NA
TGTGCCACCAGCAGATACAGTATCTACCAAGAGACCCAGTACTTC
CATSRYSIYQETQYF
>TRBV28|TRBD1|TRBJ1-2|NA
TGTGCCAGCAGTCTGGGACAGGGCTGGGACTATGGCTACACCTTC
CASSLGQGWDYGYTF
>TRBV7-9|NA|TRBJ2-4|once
TGTGCCAGCAGCTCAGGAGGGGCCGCTCAGTACTTC
CASSSGGAAQYF
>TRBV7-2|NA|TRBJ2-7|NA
TGTGCCAGCAGCTATATGACTCCCCCAGAGCAGTACTTC
CASSYMTPPEQYF
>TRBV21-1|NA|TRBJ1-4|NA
TGTGCCAGCAGCAGATACGAGATCGAGGGTCCAACTAATGAAAAACTGTTTTTT
CASSRYEIEGPTNEKLFF
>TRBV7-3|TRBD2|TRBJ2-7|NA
TGTGCCAGCAGCTTCCGGACTAGCGGGAGCTACGAGCAGTACTTC
CASSFRTSGSYEQYF
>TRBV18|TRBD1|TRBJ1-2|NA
TGTGCCAGCTCACCCCCGGGACAGGGGGCGAATGGCTACACCTTC
CASSPPGQGANGYTF
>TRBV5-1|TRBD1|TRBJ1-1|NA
TGCGCCAGCAGCGGGGGACAGGGGTTGAACACTGAAGCTTTCTTT
CASSGGQGLNTEAFF
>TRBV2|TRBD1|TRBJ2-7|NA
TGTGCCAGCAGTACCGGGACAGGAGGATCCTACGAGCAGTACTTC
CASSTGTGGSYEQYF
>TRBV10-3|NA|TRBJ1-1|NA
TGTGCCATCAGTGAGGGTGCGGGTCTGGCTGAAGCTTTCTTT
CAISEGAGLAEAFF
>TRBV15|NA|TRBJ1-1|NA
TGTGCCACCAGCAGAGGGGGCTTTTCGTGGACTGAAGCTTTCTTT
CATSRGGFSWTEAFF
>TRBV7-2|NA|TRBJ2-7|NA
TGTGCCAGCAGCTTAGGGACAAACTACGAGCAGTACTTC
CASSLGTNYEQYF
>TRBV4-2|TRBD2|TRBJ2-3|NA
TGTGCCAGCAGCCAAGATCAAGGACTAGGGACAGATACGCAGTATTTT
CASSQDQGLGTDTQYF
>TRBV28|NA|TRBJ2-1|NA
TGTGCCAGCAGTAGGCCCGGACTTACGCACGAGCAGTTCTTC
CASSRPGLTHEQFF
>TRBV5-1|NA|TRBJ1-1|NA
TGCGCCAGCAGCTTGGGGGGGAGTTATAGCACTGAAGCTTTCTTT
CASSLGGSYSTEAFF
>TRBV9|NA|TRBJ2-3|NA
TGTGCCAGCAGTGCGGGACTCACCCAAGAATCTGCGCAGTATTTT
CASSAGLTQESAQYF
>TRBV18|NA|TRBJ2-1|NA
TGTGCCAGCTCACCACGCGGGGATATGGAGTTCTTC
CASSPRGDMEFF
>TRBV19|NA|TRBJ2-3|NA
TGTGCCAGTACCGACAGACCTTTAGGGACAGATACGCAGTATTTT
CASTDRPLGTDTQYF
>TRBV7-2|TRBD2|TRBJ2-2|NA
TGTGCCAGCAGCTCCCTGGGAGCGGGAGAACACACCGGGGAGCTGTTTTTT
CASSSLGAGEHTGELFF
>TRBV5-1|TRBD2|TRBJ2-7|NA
TGCGCCAGCAGCTTTCTAGCGGGAGTAAGCTACGAGCAGTACTTC
CASSFLAGVSYEQYF
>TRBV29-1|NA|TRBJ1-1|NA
TGCAGCGTTGAAGATCGTTCCGGCACTGAAGCTTTCTTT
CSVEDRSGTEAFF
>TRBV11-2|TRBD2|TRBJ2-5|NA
TGTGCCAGCAGCTTGATAGTTCTAGCGGGAGGAGAGACCCAGTACTTC
CASSLIVLAGGETQYF
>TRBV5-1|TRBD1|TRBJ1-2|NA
TGCGCCAGCAGCTTGGATCCCGGACAGGGCGACTATGGCTACACCTTC
CASSLDPGQGDYGYTF
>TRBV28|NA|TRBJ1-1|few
TGTGCCAGCAGCGACACTGAAGCTTTCTTT
CASSDTEAFF
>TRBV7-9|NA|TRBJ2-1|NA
TGTGCCAGCAGCTACCTAGGAGCACGGACGGAGCAGTTCTTC
CASSYLGARTEQFF
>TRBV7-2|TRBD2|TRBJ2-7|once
TGTGCCAGCAGCCCATCGGGACTAGCGGGGGTAGGCGAGCAGTACTTC
CASSPSGLAGVGEQYF